The TCR beta chain described here comes from a study of human T cells and chemical hapten exposure. Study-wide results and limits: Expanded TCRs formed significantly more large CDR3 similarity clusters than controls.

Time point of the sample: patch test 2, 6 weeks after DPC sensitization. The treatment denotes: therapeutic diphenylcyclopropenone sensitization with weekly scalp DPC. Those who donated were patients with alopecia, 18 to 70 years of age, and suitable for DPC. CDR3 length equals 15 residues. The V and J ends lost 3 bases and 7 bases respectively, with 21 bases between them. Per the germline V gene, CDR1 is DFQATT and CDR2 is SNEGSKA (reference sequence). This clonotype showed up many times. Antigen unknown. The library tagged each cDNA molecule with unique molecular identifiers. TCRdb analysed the RACE reads with MiXCR anew, one entry per CDR3 protein. The profile shows about 80,000 distinct CDR3 sequences, 11% of them singletons.

This chain uses TRBV20-1 with TRBJ2-5; D gene uncertain. This sequence originates from a man younger than 30 with alopecia areata. Some clones in this sample may be carry-over from other donors' samples. Sequenced here: whole blood, sampled in connection with sensitization to the hapten diphenylcyclopropenone (DPC). Here the CDR3 reads CSARDTEESYGTQYF. The CDR3 DNA follows: TGCAGTGCTAGGGATACAGAGGAGTCTTACGGGACCCAGTACTTC.